This is a list of T cell receptor beta chains from one sample in a study of T cell changes during pregnancy in multiple sclerosis. Some clones are missing from TCRdb's copy, which holds only in-frame ones; the method was immunoSEQ multiplex PCR. The profile covers tens of thousands of clones, with about nine tenths appearing a single time and roughly 0.67% taken by the ten largest. The sample here was CD4+ T cells from peripheral blood mononuclear cells, taken in the first trimester of pregnancy. These receptors came from a female donor with multiple sclerosis, enrolled in a pregnancy study. Both conserved end residues are part of each CDR3. The D gene is left open where the match is weak. Some rows have no size entry. The others give once, few or many, or a class for an expanded clone.

v_call	j_call	d_call	clone_size	cdr3_aa	cdr3_nt
TRBV14	TRBJ2-7	.	.	CASSQMWTEQYF	TGTGCCAGCAGCCAGATGTGGACTGAGCAGTACTTC
TRBV7-3	TRBJ2-1	.	.	CASSLDSRNEQFF	TGTGCCAGCAGCCTGGACAGCCGCAATGAGCAGTTCTTC
TRBV7-9	TRBJ2-2	TRBD1	.	CASSQSGQGRSGELFF	TGTGCCAGCAGCCAATCGGGACAGGGGCGGTCCGGGGAGCTGTTTTTT
TRBV11-2	TRBJ2-5	.	.	CASSSHRGGETQYF	TGTGCCAGCAGCTCACACAGGGGAGGAGAGACCCAGTACTTC
TRBV28	TRBJ2-1	TRBD2	.	CASGRGAEQFF	TGTGCCAGCGGGAGGGGTGCTGAGCAGTTCTTC
TRBV27	TRBJ2-2	TRBD2	.	CASSFTSGSNTGELFF	TGTGCCAGCAGTTTCACTAGCGGGTCGAACACCGGGGAGCTGTTTTTT
TRBV5-1	TRBJ2-5	.	.	CASSLARIETQYF	TGCGCCAGCAGCTTGGCTAGGATCGAGACCCAGTACTTC
TRBV5-1	TRBJ1-5	TRBD1	.	CASSVGQGDQPQHF	TGCGCCAGCAGCGTGGGACAGGGGGATCAGCCCCAGCATTTT
TRBV7-8	TRBJ1-1	.	.	CASSLDVGTSRTEAFF	TGTGCCAGCAGCTTAGATGTGGGAACTAGTCGTACTGAAGCTTTCTTT
TRBV28	TRBJ1-2	.	.	CASSFASGMGYGYTF	TGTGCCAGCAGTTTCGCATCAGGGATGGGGTATGGCTACACCTTC
TRBV28	TRBJ1-1	.	.	CASSQRTENTEAFF	TGTGCCAGCAGTCAAAGGACAGAGAACACTGAAGCTTTCTTT
TRBV29-1	TRBJ1-5	.	.	CSVATSGGDNQPQHF	TGCAGCGTTGCTACCTCGGGAGGGGACAATCAGCCCCAGCATTTT
TRBV28	TRBJ1-5	.	once	CASRNPQGVGPQHF	TGTGCCAGCAGGAACCCGCAGGGCGTTGGGCCCCAGCATTTT
TRBV27	TRBJ2-7	.	.	CASSSRGEVQYF	TGTGCCAGCAGTTCTCGAGGGGAGGTGCAGTACTTC
TRBV2	TRBJ2-2	.	.	CASSLGRSNTGELFF	TGTGCCAGCAGTCTGGGGCGGTCTAACACCGGGGAGCTGTTTTTT
TRBV28	TRBJ2-1	.	.	CASSLPGGLNEQFF	TGTGCCAGCAGTCTTCCCGGGGGGCTCAATGAGCAGTTCTTC
TRBV10-2	TRBJ1-2	.	.	CASSKTEFKGYTF	TGCGCCAGCAGTAAAACAGAATTCAAAGGCTACACCTTC
TRBV4-2	TRBJ1-4	.	.	CASSQAATNEKLFF	TGTGCCAGCAGCCAAGCTGCAACTAATGAAAAACTGTTTTTT
TRBV5-1	TRBJ2-2	TRBD2	.	CASSSDSSGRAGELFF	TGCGCCAGCAGCTCGGATTCTAGCGGGAGGGCCGGGGAGCTGTTTTTT
TRBV7-9	TRBJ1-2	.	.	CASSLAGRGYGYTF	TGTGCCAGCAGCTTGGCAGGGAGGGGGTATGGCTACACCTTC
TRBV10-3	TRBJ2-2	.	.	CAISESGKVGELFF	TGTGCCATCAGTGAGTCCGGGAAAGTCGGGGAGCTGTTTTTT
TRBV20-1	TRBJ2-3	.	.	CSASTDTQYF	TGCAGTGCTAGCACAGATACGCAATATTTT
TRBV4-2	TRBJ2-7	TRBD2	.	CASSLAGLANYEQYF	TGTGCCAGCAGCCTAGCGGGACTAGCGAACTACGAGCAGTACTTC
TRBV2	TRBJ1-3	.	.	CASSETIGNTIYF	TGTGCCAGCAGTGAGACAATTGGAAACACCATATATTTT
TRBV7-6	TRBJ2-1	TRBD2	once	CASSLVGLAGFYNEQFF	TGTGCCAGCAGCTTGGTGGGACTAGCGGGATTCTACAATGAGCAGTTCTTC
TRBV4-2	TRBJ2-2	TRBD2	.	CASSRANILAGIANTGELFF	TGTGCCAGCAGCCGAGCGAATATACTAGCGGGAATAGCGAACACCGGGGAGCTGTTTTTT
TRBV6-1	TRBJ2-1	TRBD2	once	CASRLAADEQFF	TGTGCCAGCAGGCTAGCGGCCGATGAGCAGTTCTTC
TRBV2	TRBJ1-5	.	.	CASSQDSGNQPQHF	TGTGCCAGCAGTCAGGACAGCGGCAATCAGCCCCAGCATTTT
TRBV5-6	TRBJ1-1	TRBD1	.	CASSLGGTEAGAFF	TGTGCCAGCAGCTTGGGAGGGACAGAGGCGGGTGCTTTCTTT
TRBV19	TRBJ2-1	.	.	CAVYPAGPGEGEQFF	TGTGCCGTATACCCTGCCGGCCCAGGGGAGGGTGAGCAGTTCTTC
TRBV25-1	TRBJ1-1	.	.	CASSESGRANMNTEAFF	TGTGCCAGCAGTGAATCAGGCAGGGCGAATATGAACACTGAAGCTTTCTTT
TRBV11-2	TRBJ2-5	TRBD2	once	CASSRGTSGILGTQYF	TGTGCCAGCAGCCGCGGGACTAGCGGGATCCTTGGGACCCAGTACTTC
TRBV4-3	TRBJ1-1	.	.	CASSQNTRGSAFF	TGCGCCAGCAGCCAAAATACCAGGGGTAGCGCTTTCTTT
TRBV27	TRBJ2-7	TRBD2	.	CASSLRLAGVTTYEQYF	TGTGCCAGCAGTTTACGACTAGCGGGAGTAACGACGTACGAGCAGTACTTC
TRBV19	TRBJ2-7	TRBD1	.	CASMDRVSYEQYF	TGTGCCAGTATGGACAGGGTGTCCTACGAGCAGTACTTC
TRBV30	TRBJ2-1	TRBD1	few	CAWVRDRGYNEQFF	TGTGCTTGGGTCCGGGACAGGGGATACAATGAGCAGTTCTTC
TRBV9	TRBJ2-1	TRBD1	.	CASSPPGGEQFF	TGTGCCAGCAGCCCCCCAGGGGGTGAGCAGTTCTTC
TRBV7-9	TRBJ2-3	.	.	CASSLGQSGTDTQYF	TGTGCCAGCAGCTTAGGACAGTCGGGCACAGATACGCAGTATTTT
TRBV25-1	TRBJ2-1	TRBD2	.	CASSLRREGPGDEQFF	TGTGCCAGCAGTCTAAGGCGGGAGGGCCCAGGTGATGAGCAGTTCTTC
TRBV29-1	TRBJ1-6	.	.	CSVKTGQNSPLHF	TGCAGCGTAAAGACAGGTCAAAATTCACCCCTCCACTTT
TRBV25-1	TRBJ1-1	.	.	CASSEFGGAVAEAFF	TGTGCCAGCAGTGAATTTGGGGGGGCGGTCGCTGAAGCTTTCTTT
TRBV23-1	TRBJ2-6	.	.	CASSQTPTILSGANVLTF	TGCGCCAGCAGTCAAACCCCGACTATACTCTCTGGGGCCAACGTCCTGACTTTC
TRBV5-6	TRBJ1-2	.	.	CASSLAGGYTF	TGTGCCAGCAGCTTGGCCGGTGGCTACACCTTC
TRBV10-3	TRBJ1-3	.	once	CAISQGAEGTIYF	TGTGCCATTTCTCAAGGGGCGGAGGGCACCATATATTTT
TRBV5-4	TRBJ2-1	TRBD2	.	CASSLWGGSEQFF	TGTGCCAGCAGCTTGTGGGGGGGGAGTGAGCAGTTCTTC
TRBV5-4	TRBJ2-2	.	.	CASQPGGGRNTGELFF	TGTGCCAGTCAACCCGGGGGCGGGAGAAACACCGGGGAGCTGTTTTTT
TRBV6-1	TRBJ1-3	TRBD1	.	CASRGQAVGNTIYF	TGTGCCAGCAGGGGACAGGCGGTTGGAAACACCATATATTTT
TRBV4-3	TRBJ2-1	TRBD2	.	CASSQVSGGPNYNEQFF	TGCGCCAGCAGCCAAGTCTCGGGAGGGCCTAACTACAATGAGCAGTTCTTC
TRBV27	TRBJ2-7	TRBD1	.	CASSPGTGVIGSYEQYF	TGTGCCAGCAGCCCCGGGACAGGGGTGATCGGCTCCTACGAGCAGTACTTC
TRBV25-1	TRBJ2-5	.	.	CASSEGVRARETQYF	TGTGCCAGCAGTGAAGGTGTCAGGGCGAGAGAGACCCAGTACTTC
TRBV7-2	TRBJ2-7	.	.	CASSLEGAGGHEQYF	TGTGCCAGCAGCTTAGAAGGGGCAGGTGGCCACGAGCAGTACTTC
TRBV19	TRBJ2-7	TRBD1	.	CASSIPGQTYEQYF	TGTGCCAGTAGTATCCCGGGACAGACCTACGAGCAGTACTTC